A single sample is the source of the 21 T cell receptor beta chains below, sequenced in a study of post-analysis software for immune sequencing data. The antigens these receptors bind are not known. Study observations and caveats: About five TRBV segments, including TRBV5-6, TRBV5-1 and TRBV20-1, were more frequent in patients than controls.

The authors incorporated unique molecular identifiers into the TCR beta cDNA libraries. In TCRdb, the PCR reads were re-called with MiXCR into one record per CDR3 protein. The profile covers some 260,000 distinct CDR3 sequences, with less than 40% appearing a single time and 4.5% to 5.5% taken by the ten largest. Input material: blood. Receptors were obtained from a girl between 10 and 17 years old with multiple sclerosis.

This clonotype appeared many times. The V gene is TRBV5-1, the J gene TRBJ1-6; D perhaps matches TRBD1 (5 bases). The CDR3 runs to 18 residues. CDR1 SGHRS and CDR2 YFSETQ come from the germline V gene. The germline V and J ends were trimmed by 4 bases and 9 bases, with 26 bases remaining between them. CDR3 amino acids: CASSRDVLRRVRSSPLHF. The CDR3 region has the DNA TGCGCCAGCAGCCGGGACGTCCTCCGGAGGGTACGTAGTTCACCCCTCCACTTT.

This clonotype was observed at least ten times. The rearrangement uses TRBV7-2 and TRBJ2-3; no firm D call. The CDR3 consists of 19 residues. The ends were cut back, 1 base at V and 1 base at J, with 21 bases in the middle. The germline V gene has CDR1 SGHTA and CDR2 FQGNSA. The CDR3 protein is CASSLGEVEMYPGTDTQYF. The DNA of the CDR3 is TGTGCCAGCAGCTTAGGAGAGGTGGAGATGTATCCTGGCACAGATACGCAGTATTTT.

This clonotype was observed at least ten times. The V and J genes are TRBV6-6 and TRBJ1-1; D call uncertain. Germline CDR1 MNHNY, CDR2 SVGAGI (reference sequence). The CDR3 contains 11 residues. V was pared by 7 bases and J by 0 bases, with 3 bases between. The CDR3 DNA is TGTGCCAGCACGATGAACACTGAAGCTTTCTTT. Translating gives CASTMNTEAFF.

Concerning this clonotype itself: A much larger clone differs by one base, so this may be a read error. The chain joins TRBV5-1 to TRBJ2-5, with D perhaps being TRBD1 or TRBD2 (5 bases each). The CDR3 sequence is 15 residues long. Germline V gene sequence: CDR1 SGHRS, CDR2 YFSETQ. The ends were cut back, 3 bases at V and 2 bases at J, with 14 bases in the middle. DNA of the CDR3: TGCGCCAGCAGCTATTGGGGGACCCCTCAAGAGACCCAGTACTTC. This sequence encodes CASSYWGTPQETQYF.

The count of this clonotype is one. One base away lies a much larger clone, so this may be a sequencing read error. The V gene is TRBV12-3 or TRBV12-4, the J gene TRBJ2-1; 7 nucleotides line up with TRBD2. This CDR3 has 14 residues. The CDR3 loop is CASILGGPRNERFF. The CDR3 DNA reads as TGTGCCAGCATCTTGGGAGGGCCACGCAATGAGCGGTTCTTC.

A word on this clonotype: A read error may explain this, as a much larger clone is one base away. The rearrangement uses TRBV12-3 or TRBV12-4 and TRBJ2-5, with 7 bases lining up with TRBD1. The CDR3 totals 12 residues. Trimming cost V 7 bases and J 3 bases; bases outside gene matches: 2. This CDR3 is CASNDREETQYF. CDR3 nucleotide sequence: TGTGCCAGCAACGACAGGGAAGAGACCCAGTACTTC.

The sample holds many counts of this clonotype. V gene TRBV25-1 combines with J gene TRBJ2-1; 10 bases align to TRBD2. With 10 bases clipped from V and 2 bases from J, the junction kept 17 bases outside the gene matches. Per the germline V gene, CDR1 is MGHDK and CDR2 is SYGVNS. This CDR3 has 18 residues. In nucleotides, the CDR3 is TGTGCCACCTCAAGGGGTGCTAGCGGGAGTCCCACCTACAATGAGCAGTTCTTC. This encodes CATSRGASGSPTYNEQFF.

The genes are TRBV12-5 and TRBJ1-5; no clear D gene. The V gene lost 1 base and the J gene lost 3 bases, with 10 bases spanning the gap. In germline, CDR1 is LGHNT, CDR2 FRNRAP. The CDR3 totals 15 residues. CDR3 residues: CASGLAPTANQPQHF. The CDR3 coding sequence is TGTGCTAGTGGTTTGGCCCCCACAGCCAATCAGCCCCAGCATTTT.

The chain joins TRBV5-1 to TRBJ2-4, with 7 positions matching TRBD1. The J call may be incorrect, as the DNA end agrees better with TRBJ2-5. Germline loops: CDR1 SGHRS, CDR2 YFSETQ. The CDR3 runs 12 residues. CDR3 loop: CASRTGQETQYF. CDR3 bases: TGCGCCAGCAGGACAGGGCAAGAGACCCAGTACTTC.

V and J are TRBV7-2 and TRBJ1-1; D is ambiguous. This CDR3 has 17 residues. V lost 7 bases and J lost 0, with 21 bases in between. Germline V CDR1 and CDR2: SGHTA, FQGNSA. The CDR3 region is CASTPGRAAGMNTEAFF. As DNA, the CDR3 is TGTGCCAGCACCCCTGGGAGGGCAGCCGGGATGAACACTGAAGCTTTCTTT.

V usage is TRBV3-1 and J usage is TRBJ1-2; 7 bases match TRBD1. The CDR3 is 17 amino acids. The junction had 8 bases not matched to a gene; V was cut back by 0 bases and J by 1 base. Germline V gene data show CDR1 as LGHDT and CDR2 as YNNKEL (reference sequence). CDR3 amino acids: CASSQDWGSGGNYGYTF. The CDR3 DNA reads as TGTGCCAGCAGCCAAGATTGGGGCTCAGGGGGTAACTATGGCTACACCTTC.

This clonotype was seen at least ten times. This chain joins TRBV12-3 or TRBV12-4 and TRBJ1-5; D is perhaps TRBD1 (6 bases). The V and J ends lost 3 bases and 4 bases respectively, with 19 bases between them. CDR3 length equals 17 residues. The CDR3 spells CASSFLQGPSHNQPQHF. The CDR3 DNA reads TGTGCCAGCAGTTTTCTACAGGGACCGTCCCATAATCAGCCCCAGCATTTT.

This clonotype has more than one count but fewer than ten. The V gene is TRBV24-1, the J gene TRBJ2-2; D is perhaps TRBD1 or TRBD2 (5 bases each). The CDR3 totals 13 residues. The germline CDR1 and CDR2 sequences are KGHDR and SFDVKD. Trimming left V 7 bases short and J 2 bases short, with 7 bases between. The CDR3 protein is CATRRGNTGELFF. CDR3 nucleotides: TGTGCCACCAGGAGGGGAAACACCGGGGAGCTGTTTTTT.

This clonotype was seen many times. V gene TRBV12-3 or TRBV12-4 combines with J gene TRBJ2-3; D is possibly TRBD2 (6 bases). The ends were cut back, 6 bases at V and 6 bases at J, with 19 bases in the middle. The CDR3 has 15 residues. The CDR3 nucleotides are TGTGCCAGCAGCCCCCTCGGGCTAGCGACGGATACGCAGTATTTT. This gives the protein CASSPLGLATDTQYF.

This clonotype was seen many times. This chain connects TRBV7-2 to TRBJ2-3; D assignment may be TRBD1 or TRBD2 (5 bases each). Trimming removed 8 bases at V and 4 bases at J, with 16 bases between. Looked up from germline, CDR1 is SGHTA and CDR2 is FQGNSA. The CDR3 totals 14 residues. CDR3 amino acids: CASAGSTRPDTQYF. The CDR3 region has the DNA TGTGCCAGCGCAGGGAGCACACGTCCAGATACGCAGTATTTT. The whole variable domain, remainder taken from reference TRBV7-2 and TRBJ2-3, is GAGVSQSPSNKVTEKGKDVELRCDPISGHTALYWYRQSLGQGLEFLIYFQGNSAPDKSGLPSDRFSAERTGGSVSTLTIQRTQQEDSAVYLCASAGSTRPDTQYFGPGTRLTVL.

This clonotype was picked up many times. V usage is TRBV5-1 and J usage is TRBJ2-1; the match to TRBD1 covers 8 bases. V gave up 2 bases and J gave up 7 bases; unmatched junction bases: 8. The CDR3 consists of 15 residues. Germline CDR1 and CDR2: SGHRS and YFSETQ. DNA for the CDR3: TGCGCCAGCAGCTTCACCCAGGGGGCGAGGAATGAGCAGTTCTTC. This encodes CASSFTQGARNEQFF.

This clonotype was observed a handful of times. A much more abundant neighbour one base away suggests this may be a read error. This sequence joins TRBV6-1 and TRBJ2-5; D possibly corresponds to TRBD2 (6 bases). Germline V gene lookup returns CDR1 MNHNS and CDR2 SASEGT. This CDR3 has 14 amino acids. Between the trimmed V and J ends, which lost 5 bases and 2 bases, there was a span of 12 bases. CDR3 loop: CASSCGLNQETQYF. The CDR3 DNA reads TGTGCCAGCAGTTGCGGACTAAATCAAGAGACCCAGTACTTC.

Many counts were recorded for this clonotype. The V gene is TRBV20-1, the J gene TRBJ2-1, with no clear D. Trimming cost V 8 bases and J 6 bases, with 17 bases left between them. Germline assignment: CDR1 DFQATT and CDR2 SNEGSKA (reference sequence). This CDR3 comprises 13 residues. CDR3 in DNA: TGCAGTACGAAACGGACCACCTCCAATGAGCAGTTCTTC. Translated: CSTKRTTSNEQFF.

The J gene is TRBJ2-5, the V gene TRBV4-3; TRBD2 agrees at 7 bases. CDR1 and CDR2 from the germline V gene are LGHNA and YSLEER. Germline trimming cut 0 bases from V and 5 bases from J; bases unmatched to any gene: 9. The length of the CDR3 is 16 residues. DNA of the CDR3: TGCGCCAGCAGCCAAGATTCGGCGGGGGTGGGGGAGACCCAGTACTTC. Protein: CASSQDSAGVGETQYF.

V usage is TRBV20-1 and J usage is TRBJ1-1; tentatively, D is TRBD1 (5 bases). The germline V and J ends were trimmed by 5 bases and 1 base, with 11 bases remaining between them. The CDR3 consists of 13 residues. From germline, CDR1 is DFQATT and CDR2 SNEGSKA (reference sequence). In DNA, the CDR3 is TGCAGTGCTCAGACAGTCCGGAACACTGAAGCTTTCTTT. Its protein product is CSAQTVRNTEAFF.

This clonotype was seen ten or more times. The chain employs TRBV28 and TRBJ2-7; no clear D gene. Germline CDR1 is MDHEN and CDR2 is SYDVKM. This CDR3 has 12 residues. V was pared by 7 bases and J by 5 bases, with 12 bases between. The CDR3 coding sequence is TGTGCCAGCAAAGGGCCGTTAAACGAGCAGTACTTC. This codes for CASKGPLNEQYF.